Presented here are 24 T cell receptor beta chains from one specimen sequenced in a study of Graves' ophthalmopathy and Graves' hyperthyroidism. Using RNA transcripts, the TCR beta CDR3 regions were amplified. First-round RT-PCR with HTBI primers preceded a second-round multiplex PCR. From the multiplex PCR reads, TCRdb called clonotypes with MiXCR, one entry per CDR3 protein. Here the sample spans 350,000 to 450,000 distinct CDR3 sequences, around 20% being singletons. Sequenced: peripheral blood. These receptors were obtained from a woman under 30 with stable Graves' hyperthyroidism.

This clonotype was seen a few times. The chain joins TRBV19 to TRBJ1-1; D gene uncertain. From germline, CDR1 is LNHDA and CDR2 SQIVND (reference sequence). V gave up 4 bases and J gave up 4 bases, with 16 bases separating them. The CDR3 has 15 residues. CDR3 sequence reads: CASSTQGFKSTEAFF. The CDR3 nucleotides are TGTGCCAGTAGTACCCAAGGGTTCAAGAGCACTGAAGCTTTCTTT. Drawing the rest from reference TRBV19 and TRBJ1-1, the complete variable domain is DGGITQSPKYLFRKEGQNVTLSCEQNLNHDAMYWYRQDPGQGLRLIYYSQIVNDFQKGDIAEGYSVSREKKESFPLTVTSAQKNPTAFYLCASSTQGFKSTEAFFGQGTRLTVV.

This clonotype was counted at least ten times. V and J are TRBV6-2 or TRBV6-3 and TRBJ2-7, with D possibly being TRBD1 or TRBD2 (5 bases each). V was trimmed by 10 bases and J by 7 bases, leaving 20 bases between them. CDR3 length: 13 amino acids. Germline CDR1 MNHEY, CDR2 SVGEGT. For the CDR3, the DNA is TGTGCCACCTCGAGGGGCACCCTGGGGGAGCAGTACTTC. It is translated as CATSRGTLGEQYF.

This clonotype has a count of ten or more. The V gene is TRBV4-2, the J gene TRBJ2-5; 12 nucleotides match TRBD2. Germline V gives CDR1 LGHNA, CDR2 YNFKEQ. V lost 0 bases and J lost 5; bases outside the gene matches: 10. The CDR3 has 18 amino acids. CDR3 amino acids: CASSQDWRLAGVSETQYF. CDR3 in DNA: TGTGCCAGCAGCCAAGATTGGAGACTAGCGGGAGTTTCGGAGACCCAGTACTTC.

This clonotype appeared many times. The chain employs TRBV6-2 or TRBV6-3 and TRBJ2-7, with 10 bases that match TRBD2. This CDR3 spans 17 amino acids. The J segment lost 3 bases and the V segment lost 6 bases, leaving 14 bases of the junction unmatched. From germline, CDR1 is MNHEY and CDR2 SVGEGT. In DNA form, the CDR3 reads TGTGCCAGCAGAACCTATTTGAAAGCGGGAGGGGACTACGAGCAGTACTTC. This codes for CASRTYLKAGGDYEQYF.

This chain connects TRBV24-1 to TRBJ2-5, with a weak D call TRBD2 (6 bases). Germline V lookup: CDR1 KGHDR, CDR2 SFDVKD. CDR3 length: 15 amino acids. The V gene lost 1 base and the J gene lost 2 bases, with 10 bases spanning the gap. Here the CDR3 DNA reads TGTGCCACCAGTGATTTTACCGGGAGTCAAGAGACCCAGTACTTC. Its translation is CATSDFTGSQETQYF.

The genes are TRBV15 and TRBJ2-7; D gene unclear. Germline lookup yields CDR1 LNHNV and CDR2 YYDKDF (reference sequence). V gave up 0 bases and J gave up 1 base, with 10 bases separating them. The CDR3 contains 15 residues. The CDR3 here is CATSRDRRQSYEQYF. In nucleotides, the CDR3 is TGTGCCACCAGCAGAGACCGACGTCAGTCCTACGAGCAGTACTTC.

This clonotype was picked up many times. The chain employs TRBV15 and TRBJ2-7, with 7 bases identical to TRBD1. V dropped 1 base and J dropped 5; count of bases not matched to a gene: 8. Per the germline V gene, CDR1 is LNHNV and CDR2 is YYDKDF (reference sequence). The CDR3 loop spans 15 amino acids. The CDR3 bases are TGTGCCACCAGCAGAGGCTCCTTTGGGACAGACGAGCAGTACTTC. This encodes CATSRGSFGTDEQYF.

This clonotype was observed at least ten times. V gene TRBV6-1 combines with J gene TRBJ2-5; D unresolved. CDR3 length: 13 residues. Germline V gene lookup returns CDR1 MNHNS and CDR2 SASEGT. V lost 4 bases and J lost 7, with 13 bases in between. The CDR3 is CASSAATIGTQYF. The CDR3 bases are TGTGCCAGCAGTGCCGCTACAATCGGGACCCAGTACTTC.

This clonotype was seen ten or more times. The rearrangement uses TRBV3-1 and TRBJ2-5; no reliable D call. CDR3 size: 12 residues. In germline, CDR1 is LGHDT, CDR2 YNNKEL (reference sequence). The V end lost 2 bases, the J end lost 5 bases, and 6 bases lay between the germline ends. This chain's CDR3 is CASSQLGETQYF. The CDR3 coding sequence is TGTGCCAGCAGCCAATTGGGGGAGACCCAGTACTTC.

This clonotype was observed at least ten times. V and J are TRBV6-1 and TRBJ1-1; D remains unclear. Germline CDR1 is MNHNS and CDR2 is SASEGT. The CDR3 is 14 residues long. V lost 8 bases and J lost 8, with 21 bases in between. The chain's CDR3 is CASGPYLRAREAFF. In DNA form, the CDR3 reads TGTGCCAGCGGGCCCTATCTGCGGGCTAGAGAAGCTTTCTTT.

The J gene is TRBJ1-2, the V gene TRBV27, with a tentative D call TRBD1 (5 bases). The CDR3 is 14 amino acids. CDR1 is MNHEY and CDR2 is SMNVEV in the germline V gene (reference sequence). The V and J ends lost 0 bases and 6 bases respectively, with 11 bases between them. For the CDR3, the DNA is TGTGCCAGCAGTTTATCGGGGGTGACCCATGGCTACACCTTC. Amino acids: CASSLSGVTHGYTF.

The chain carries TRBV28 and TRBJ1-5; 8 positions agree with TRBD1. The CDR3 totals 18 residues. J gave up 3 bases and V 4 bases, and 14 bases lay outside the gene matches. Germline V gives CDR1 MDHEN, CDR2 SYDVKM. The CDR3 region has the DNA TGTGCCAGCAGTTCGACTTATACCGGGACAGGCTCCAATCAGCCCCAGCATTTT. Its protein is CASSSTYTGTGSNQPQHF.

This clonotype showed up many times. The gene calls are TRBV12-3 or TRBV12-4 and TRBJ2-5; D is perhaps TRBD1 or TRBD2 (6 bases each). This CDR3 region has 16 residues. V lost 3 bases, J lost 5 bases, and 19 bases lay in between. The CDR3 sequence: CASSLRLWGAMETQYF. CDR3 in DNA: TGTGCCAGCAGTTTGAGGTTGTGGGGGGCGATGGAGACCCAGTACTTC.

This clonotype was seen ten or more times. V is TRBV28 and J is TRBJ2-7, with 8 bases identical to TRBD2. CDR1 is MDHEN, CDR2 SYDVKM, per germline. V lost 7 bases, J lost 3 bases, and 5 bases stayed unmatched. The CDR3 sequence is 13 residues long. CDR3 DNA sequence: TGTGCCAGCATCCCGGGAGGGAACTACGAGCAGTACTTC. Its translation: CASIPGGNYEQYF.

This clonotype has ten or more counts. This chain joins TRBV20-1 and TRBJ2-7, with 8 bases that match TRBD2. The CDR3 is 15 amino acids. Losses at the gene ends were 5 bases for V and 3 bases for J; bases not matched to a gene: 12. CDR1 and CDR2 (germline): DFQATT, SNEGSKA (reference sequence). The CDR3 nucleotides read TGCAGTGCTCGAAGTTATAGCGGGGAGGTCTACGAGCAGTACTTC. Its translation: CSARSYSGEVYEQYF.

Remarks on this clonotype: Here the CDR3 omits its conserved ending phenylalanine or tryptophan, so a read error is the likely source. This sequence joins TRBV20-1 and TRBJ1-2; TRBD1 might be the D (5 bases). Germline V CDR1 and CDR2: DFQATT, SNEGSKA (reference sequence). V shed 0 bases and J shed 4 bases, with 12 bases lying between them. The length of the CDR3 is 14 residues. CDR3 loop: CSARDKYRIYGYTL. CDR3 nucleotide sequence: TGCAGTGCTAGAGATAAATACAGGATCTATGGCTACACCCTC.

This chain uses TRBV30 with TRBJ2-7; weak D call: TRBD1 (6 bases). Germline V gene lookup returns CDR1 GTSNPN and CDR2 SVGIG (reference sequence). This CDR3 contains 13 residues. The V and J ends lost 0 bases and 6 bases respectively, with 12 bases between them. This CDR3 is CAWSVEGVSEQYF. The CDR3 nucleotides are TGTGCCTGGAGTGTAGAGGGGGTCTCCGAGCAGTACTTC.

This clonotype was seen at least ten times. This chain uses TRBV12-3 or TRBV12-4 with TRBJ2-4, with a possible D match to TRBD1 (6 bases). The V end lost 6 bases, the J end lost 6 bases, and 18 bases lay between the germline ends. There are 15 residues in the CDR3. The CDR3 spells CASRGQTPGGNIQYF. CDR3 bases: TGTGCCAGCAGGGGACAAACTCCTGGGGGAAACATTCAGTACTTC.

This clonotype was recorded many times. The chain uses TRBV12-3 or TRBV12-4 and TRBJ1-1, with D unclear. Trimming stripped 7 bases from V and 6 bases from J, with 9 bases between. The CDR3 is made up of 11 amino acids. The CDR3 sequence is CASTKGPEAFF. CDR3 DNA: TGTGCCAGCACAAAAGGCCCTGAAGCTTTCTTT.

This clonotype was counted ten times or more. The V and J genes are TRBV27 and TRBJ2-5; a possible D gene is TRBD1 (6 bases). Trimming removed 5 bases at V and 5 bases at J, with 18 bases between. The CDR3 is 15 amino acids. Looked up from germline, CDR1 is MNHEY and CDR2 is SMNVEV (reference sequence). This CDR3 reads CASSRLGRRGETQYF. Written as DNA, the CDR3 is TGTGCCAGCAGTCGCTTAGGACGAAGGGGGGAGACCCAGTACTTC.

The J gene is TRBJ2-7, the V gene TRBV6-4; 8 bases align to TRBD1. Germline loops: CDR1 MRHNA, CDR2 SNTAGT. V lost 6 bases to trimming and J lost 2 bases; unmatched junction nucleotides: 15. The CDR3 is 17 residues long. This CDR3 reads CASRTTSGTGSPYEQYF. In DNA form, the CDR3 reads TGTGCCAGCAGGACTACCTCCGGGACAGGTAGTCCCTACGAGCAGTACTTC.

This clonotype was seen repeatedly, ten times or more. The rearrangement joins TRBV12-3 or TRBV12-4 to TRBJ1-1; D gene unclear. This CDR3 contains 14 residues. The ends were cut back, 2 bases at V and 6 bases at J, with 13 bases in the middle. The CDR3 here is CASSLSTGLAEAFF. The CDR3 DNA is TGTGCCAGCAGTTTAAGTACGGGGTTGGCTGAAGCTTTCTTT.

This clonotype was detected many times. V is TRBV6-5 and J is TRBJ2-2, with TRBD1 identical over 12 bases. Germline V lookup: CDR1 MNHEY, CDR2 SVGAGI. The CDR3 length is 17 residues. Unmatched junction bases numbered 7, after V lost 1 base and J lost 7 bases. CDR3 protein: CASSYWGQGASRGELFF. The CDR3 nucleotides are TGTGCCAGCAGTTACTGGGGACAGGGGGCCTCTCGCGGGGAGCTGTTTTTT.

This clonotype was counted ten times or more. This chain connects TRBV7-2 to TRBJ2-7; 9 bases align to TRBD2. The CDR3 has 15 amino acids. The germline V gene has CDR1 SGHTA and CDR2 FQGNSA. The V segment lost 1 base and the J segment 4 bases; nucleotides outside the gene matches: 5. CDR3 amino acids: CASSLGGRAVYEQYF. CDR3 nucleotide sequence: TGTGCCAGCAGCTTAGGCGGGAGGGCCGTTTACGAGCAGTACTTC.